This record looks at one TCR beta chain sequence and its context. Its antigen is currently not known. One base away there is no much larger clone; base qualities are not given. The CDR3 regions of human TCRbeta chains were analyzed by immunosequencing. The original pipeline was this. Repertoire TCRs were matched against a reference library of SARS-CoV-2-specific TCRs generated with the MIRA antigen-specificity platform. Breadth was defined as the fraction of unique TCRs that were SARS-CoV-2-associated. Depth was defined as the fraction of total T cells that were SARS-CoV-2-associated. Each spike-specific TCR was assigned to its reactive spike region and to a CD4 or CD8 class using the MIRA data. Log10-transformed breadth and depth values were compared by one-way ANOVA with Sidak's multiple comparisons tests. TCRdb took over this immuneACCESS table, retaining in-frame rearrangements with V and J assigned. Such tables are incomplete; in checked studies, under half of the missing clones stem from an unresolved V gene, and the remainder is unexplained. V and J calls and clone size are copied from that table; D and trimming were computed from the DNA. The sample table shows about 220,000 clones, and 85% to 95% are seen once. Of the sample, 1% is held by the ten largest clones.

These data come from a study of T cell responses to AZD1222 COVID-19 vaccine (dated by TCRdb to the early 2020s). Background for the entire study: A total of approximately 250 trial participants underwent TCR sequencing, of whom under 220 had received two doses of AZD1222 and approximately 25 had received two doses of the MenACWY control vaccine. Enrollment into the trials was organized by age into subgroups of 18-55, 56-69 and 70-plus years, and those subgroups contained about 160, 30 and 59 TCR-sequenced participants, respectively. What the work shows at the level of the full study, not this receptor alone: The vaccine-associated CD4 TCRs covered the entire spike protein, and the dominant responses fell in regions 160-218 and 743-854. Most participants were white British and females outnumbered males, and the authors suggested that clonal diversity may have been underestimated. Conclusions about previously exposed vaccinees are limited because only six or seven AZD1222 recipients were SARS-CoV-2 seropositive at baseline. In the small 56-69-year group, the increase in depth fell short of significance, most likely because of low power. Because no samples from the day 14 peak response were available, repertoires could be characterized only after the peak T cell response. Nearly half of unique spike-specific TCRs reportedly recognized epitopes outside regions mutated in the B.1.351 and B.1.1.7 variants. Spike-specific TCR breadth and depth rose significantly after two AZD1222 doses compared with day 0 and with MenACWY recipients.

Explained via the paper, the time point label denotes: baseline before first vaccination. The intended sense of this specimen's treatment or condition label: meningococcal conjugate vaccine given as trial control. Samples from vaccinated people were obtained from the UK trials COV001 and COV002, which included a single-blind randomized controlled phase 2/3 trial of AZD1222 (ChAdOx1 nCoV-19) in healthy adults. For TCRbeta chain sequencing, PBMC samples were collected from trial participants at day 0 and at day 28 after the second dose. The junction carries 8 bases between V and J, which are trimmed by 5 bases and 4 bases respectively. Reading from cysteine to phenylalanine, the CDR3 counts 12 amino acids. The read is trimmed to its CDR3 DNA, 36 bases read in frame from base 1. The CDR1 and CDR2 encoded by the germline V gene (reference sequence) are SEHNR and FQNEAQ.

The chain employs TRBV7-9 and TRBJ1-2; too little of a D gene remains to name it. Material: peripheral blood, obtained on day 0 of MenACWY control vaccination. This TCR was sampled from an adult in good health. The CDR3 has the sequence CASSPGSYGYTF. The DNA sequence follows: TGTGCCAGCAGCCCTGGATCCTATGGCTACACCTTC. With the rest looked up from the reference TRBV7-9 and TRBJ1-2 genes rather than sequenced, the full variable domain is DTGVSQNPRHKITKRGQNVTFRCDPISEHNRLYWYRQTLGQGPEFLTYFQNEAQLEKSRLLSDRFSAERPKGSFSTLEIQRTEQGDSAMYLCASSPGSYGYTFGSGTRLTVV.